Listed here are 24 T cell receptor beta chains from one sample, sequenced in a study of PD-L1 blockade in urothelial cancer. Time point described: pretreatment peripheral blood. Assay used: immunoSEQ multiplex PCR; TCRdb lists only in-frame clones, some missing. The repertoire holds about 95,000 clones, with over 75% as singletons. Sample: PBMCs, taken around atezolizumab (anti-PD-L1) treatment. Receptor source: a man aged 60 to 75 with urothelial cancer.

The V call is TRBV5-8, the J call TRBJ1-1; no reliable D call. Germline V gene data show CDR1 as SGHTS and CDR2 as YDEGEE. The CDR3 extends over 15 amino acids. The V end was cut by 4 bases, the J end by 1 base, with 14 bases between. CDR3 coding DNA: TGTGCCAGCAGCCCCCGGGGATCGCGGAACACTGAAGCTTTCTTT. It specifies CASSPRGSRNTEAFF.

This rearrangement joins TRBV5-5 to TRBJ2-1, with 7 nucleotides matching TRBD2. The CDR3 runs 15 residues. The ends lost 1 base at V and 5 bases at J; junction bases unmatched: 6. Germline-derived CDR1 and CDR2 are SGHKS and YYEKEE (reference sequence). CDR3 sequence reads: CASSLRSGVDNEQFF. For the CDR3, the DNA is TGTGCCAGCAGCTTGAGGAGCGGGGTGGACAATGAGCAGTTCTTC.

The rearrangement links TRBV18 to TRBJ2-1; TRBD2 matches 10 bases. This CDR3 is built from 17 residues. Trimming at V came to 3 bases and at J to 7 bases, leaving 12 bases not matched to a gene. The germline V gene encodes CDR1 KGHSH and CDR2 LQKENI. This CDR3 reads CASSPLAGVTTVNEQFF. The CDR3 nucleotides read TGTGCCAGCTCACCGCTAGCGGGAGTCACGACGGTTAATGAGCAGTTCTTC. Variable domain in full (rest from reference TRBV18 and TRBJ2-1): NAGVMQNPRHLVRRRGQEARLRCSPMKGHSHVYWYRQLPEEGLKFMVYLQKENIIDESGMPKERFSAEFPKEGPSILRIQQVVRGDSAAYFCASSPLAGVTTVNEQFFGPGTRLTVL.

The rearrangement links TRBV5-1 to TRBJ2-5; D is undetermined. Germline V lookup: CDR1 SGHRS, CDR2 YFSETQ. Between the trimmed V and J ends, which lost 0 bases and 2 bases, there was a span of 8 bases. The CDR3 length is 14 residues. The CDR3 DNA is TGCGCCAGCAGCTTGGGGCCAACACAAGAGACCCAGTACTTC. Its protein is CASSLGPTQETQYF.

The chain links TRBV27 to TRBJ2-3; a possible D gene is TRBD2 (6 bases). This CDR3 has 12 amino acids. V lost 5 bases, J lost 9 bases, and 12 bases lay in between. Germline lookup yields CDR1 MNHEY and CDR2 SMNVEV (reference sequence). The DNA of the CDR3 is TGTGCCAGCAGTCCACTAGCAGGGACGCAGTATTTT. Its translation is CASSPLAGTQYF.

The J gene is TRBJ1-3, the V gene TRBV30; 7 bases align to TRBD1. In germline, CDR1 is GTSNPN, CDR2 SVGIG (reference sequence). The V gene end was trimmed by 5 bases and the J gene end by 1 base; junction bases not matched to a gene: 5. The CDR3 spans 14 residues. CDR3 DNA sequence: TGTGCCTGGGCACCAGGGGGTTCTGGAAACACCATATATTTT. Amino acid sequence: CAWAPGGSGNTIYF.

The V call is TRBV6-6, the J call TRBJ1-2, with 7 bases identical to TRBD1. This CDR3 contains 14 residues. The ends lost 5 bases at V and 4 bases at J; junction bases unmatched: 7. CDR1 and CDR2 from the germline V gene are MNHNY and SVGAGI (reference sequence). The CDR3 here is CASSPGQLLYGYTF. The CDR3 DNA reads TGTGCCAGCAGTCCGGGACAGCTTCTCTATGGCTACACCTTC.

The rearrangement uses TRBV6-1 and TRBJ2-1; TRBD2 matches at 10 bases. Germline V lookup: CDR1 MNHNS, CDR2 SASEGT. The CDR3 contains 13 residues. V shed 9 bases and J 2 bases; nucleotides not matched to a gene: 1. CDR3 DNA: TGTGCCAGTGGGACTAGCGCCTACAATGAGCAGTTCTTC. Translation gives CASGTSAYNEQFF.

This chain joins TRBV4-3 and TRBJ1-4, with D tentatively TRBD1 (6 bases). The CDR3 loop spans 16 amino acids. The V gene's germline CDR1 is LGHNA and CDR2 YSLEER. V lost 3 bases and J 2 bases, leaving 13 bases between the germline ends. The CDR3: CASSHPRGGTNEKLFF. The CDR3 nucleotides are TGCGCCAGCAGCCACCCCAGGGGAGGGACTAATGAAAAACTGTTTTTT.

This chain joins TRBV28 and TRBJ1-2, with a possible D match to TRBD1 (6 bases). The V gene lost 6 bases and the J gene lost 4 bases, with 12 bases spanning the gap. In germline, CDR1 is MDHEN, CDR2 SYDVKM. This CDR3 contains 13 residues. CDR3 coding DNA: TGTGCCAGCAGCCTCGGACAGATCTATGGCTACACCTTC. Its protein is CASSLGQIYGYTF.

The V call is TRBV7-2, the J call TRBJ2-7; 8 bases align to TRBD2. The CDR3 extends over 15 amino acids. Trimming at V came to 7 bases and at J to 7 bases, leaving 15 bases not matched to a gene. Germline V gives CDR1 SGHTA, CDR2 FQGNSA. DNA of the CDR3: TGTGCCAGCATGAGTAGCGGGGCAACGGCGGGGGAGCAGTACTTC. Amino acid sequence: CASMSSGATAGEQYF.

Here the CDR3 DNA reads TGTGCCAGCAGCCTTACGGACAGGGGGACTCACTATGGCTACACCTTC. This sequence encodes CASSLTDRGTHYGYTF. The chain recombines TRBV7-8 with TRBJ1-2; 10 bases match TRBD1. The germline CDR1 and CDR2 sequences are SGHVS and FQNEAQ. V lost 5 bases to trimming and J lost 3 bases; unmatched junction nucleotides: 9. The CDR3 is 16 residues long.

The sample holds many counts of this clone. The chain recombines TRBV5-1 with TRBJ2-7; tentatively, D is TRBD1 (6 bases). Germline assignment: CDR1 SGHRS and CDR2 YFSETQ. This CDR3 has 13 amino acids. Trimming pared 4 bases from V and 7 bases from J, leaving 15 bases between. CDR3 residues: CASSPTTGREQYF. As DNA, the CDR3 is TGCGCCAGCAGCCCCACCACAGGGCGGGAGCAGTACTTC.

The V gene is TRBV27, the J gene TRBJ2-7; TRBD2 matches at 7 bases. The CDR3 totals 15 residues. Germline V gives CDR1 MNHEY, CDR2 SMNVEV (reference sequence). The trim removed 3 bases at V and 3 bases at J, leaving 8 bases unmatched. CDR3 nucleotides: TGTGCCAGCAGTTTCCGGAGAGCGGGGCTCTACGAGCAGTACTTC. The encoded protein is CASSFRRAGLYEQYF.

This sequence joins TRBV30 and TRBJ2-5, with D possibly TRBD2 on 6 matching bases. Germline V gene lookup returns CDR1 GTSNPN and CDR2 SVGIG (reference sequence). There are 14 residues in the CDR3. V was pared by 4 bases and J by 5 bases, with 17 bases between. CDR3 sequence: CAWKFGARGETQYF. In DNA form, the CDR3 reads TGTGCCTGGAAATTCGGCGCCCGGGGGGAGACCCAGTACTTC.

DNA of the CDR3: TGTGCCAGCAGTCCTTTAGAGGGGGACGAGCAGTACTTC. This encodes CASSPLEGDEQYF. The V gene is TRBV2, the J gene TRBJ2-7; a possible D gene is TRBD1 (6 bases). CDR3 length equals 13 residues. The V gene lost 5 bases and the J gene lost 5 bases, with 13 bases spanning the gap. CDR1 is SNHLY and CDR2 is FYNNEI in the germline V gene. Based on the CDR3 plus reference TRBV2 and TRBJ2-7, the full variable domain is EPEVTQTPSHQVTQMGQEVILRCVPISNHLYFYWYRQILGQKVEFLVSFYNNEISEKSEIFDDQFSVERPDGSNFTLKIRSTKLEDSAMYFCASSPLEGDEQYFGPGTRLTVT.

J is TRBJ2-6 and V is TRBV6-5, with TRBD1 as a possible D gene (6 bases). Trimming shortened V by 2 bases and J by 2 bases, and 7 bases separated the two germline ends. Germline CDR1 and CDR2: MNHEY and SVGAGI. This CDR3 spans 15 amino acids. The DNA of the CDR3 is TGTGCCAGCAGTTACAAGGGGGCTGGGGCCAACGTCCTGACTTTC. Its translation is CASSYKGAGANVLTF.

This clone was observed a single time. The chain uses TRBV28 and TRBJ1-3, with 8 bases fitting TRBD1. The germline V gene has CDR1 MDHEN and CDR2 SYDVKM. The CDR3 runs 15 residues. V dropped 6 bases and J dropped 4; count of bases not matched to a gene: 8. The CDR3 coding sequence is TGTGCCAGCAGCGTAACCGGGACAGGAGGAAACACCATATATTTT. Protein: CASSVTGTGGNTIYF.

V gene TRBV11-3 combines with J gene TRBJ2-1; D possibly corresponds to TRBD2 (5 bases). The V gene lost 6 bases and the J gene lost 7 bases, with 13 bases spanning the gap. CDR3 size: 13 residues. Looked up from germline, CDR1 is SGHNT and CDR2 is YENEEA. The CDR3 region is CASSILVPNEQFF. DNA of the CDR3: TGTGCCAGCAGTATACTAGTACCGAATGAGCAGTTCTTC.

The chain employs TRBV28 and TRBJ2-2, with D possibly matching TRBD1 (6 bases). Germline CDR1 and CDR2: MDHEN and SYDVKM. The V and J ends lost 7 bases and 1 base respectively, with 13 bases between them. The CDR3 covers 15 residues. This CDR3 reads CASTNQGLNTGELFF. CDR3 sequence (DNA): TGTGCCAGCACGAATCAGGGGCTGAACACCGGGGAGCTGTTTTTT.

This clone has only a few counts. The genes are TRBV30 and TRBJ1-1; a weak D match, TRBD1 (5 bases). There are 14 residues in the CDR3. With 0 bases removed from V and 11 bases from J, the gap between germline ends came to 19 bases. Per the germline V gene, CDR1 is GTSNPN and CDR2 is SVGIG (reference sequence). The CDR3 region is CAWSVGGEAPTAFF. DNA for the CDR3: TGTGCCTGGAGTGTTGGGGGGGAAGCTCCTACGGCTTTCTTT.

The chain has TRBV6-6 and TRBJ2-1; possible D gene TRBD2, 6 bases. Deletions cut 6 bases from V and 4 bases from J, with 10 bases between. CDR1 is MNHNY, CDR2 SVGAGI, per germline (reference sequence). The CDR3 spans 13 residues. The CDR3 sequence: CASSRDSYNEQFF. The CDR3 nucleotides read TGTGCCAGCAGCCGGGACTCTTACAATGAGCAGTTCTTC.

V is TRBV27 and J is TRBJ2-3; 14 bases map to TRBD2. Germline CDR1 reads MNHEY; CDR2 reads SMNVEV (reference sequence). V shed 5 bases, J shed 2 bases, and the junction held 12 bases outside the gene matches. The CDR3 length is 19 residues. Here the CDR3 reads CASSHRTSGRTRPTDTQYF. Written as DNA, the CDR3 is TGTGCCAGCAGTCACCGGACTAGCGGGAGGACAAGGCCCACAGATACGCAGTATTTT.

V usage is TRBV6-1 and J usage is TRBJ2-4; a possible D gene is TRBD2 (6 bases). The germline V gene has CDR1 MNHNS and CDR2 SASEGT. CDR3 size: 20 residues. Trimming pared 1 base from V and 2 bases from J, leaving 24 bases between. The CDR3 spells CASSEGGSEGIGGSKNIQYF. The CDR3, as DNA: TGTGCCAGCAGTGAAGGAGGGTCCGAAGGGATAGGAGGGTCCAAAAACATTCAGTACTTC.